This is a list of T cell receptor beta chains from one sample in a study of blood T cells in healthy people across ages. Each CDR3 protein is one row after TCRdb ran MiXCR on the 5' RACE reads. The sample holds 1.5 million to 2 million distinct CDR3 sequences; roughly 27% are singletons and the top ten take roughly 8.2%. The sequenced sample was blood. The receptors come from a woman aged 25 to 39 in good health. Both conserved end residues are part of each CDR3. A D gene is named only where the DNA matches it firmly. Clone size is stated in some rows and not others, as once, few, many or a class when expanded.

clone_size j_call d_call v_call cdr3_aa cdr3_nt
many TRBJ2-7 - TRBV6-2/TRBV6-3 CASSYSKGQTYEQYF TGTGCCAGCAGTTACTCGAAGGGGCAGACCTACGAGCAGTACTTC
- TRBJ2-3 - TRBV7-9 CASSSSGIEDTQYF TGTGCCAGCAGCTCCTCAGGCATCGAAGATACGCAGTATTTT
- TRBJ2-3 TRBD1 TRBV20-1 CSVSKGAVTDTQYF TGCAGTGTAAGCAAGGGGGCTGTCACAGATACGCAGTATTTT
few TRBJ2-5 - TRBV30 CACSGWKETQYF TGTGCCTGTTCGGGGTGGAAAGAGACCCAGTACTTC
- TRBJ2-1 - TRBV27 CASSLSMNNEQFF TGTGCCAGCAGTTTATCGATGAACAATGAGCAGTTCTTC
- TRBJ2-3 - TRBV7-8 CASRLHSADTQYF TGTGCCAGCAGGTTACATAGTGCAGATACGCAGTATTTT
few TRBJ1-1 - TRBV10-3 CAISSRQGTTEAFF TGTGCCATCAGTTCCCGCCAGGGTACCACTGAAGCTTTCTTT
- TRBJ2-7 - TRBV19 CASRPRDGYEQYF TGTGCCAGTAGACCTCGGGACGGCTACGAGCAGTACTTC
few TRBJ2-3 - TRBV4-1 CASSRMLGDTQYF TGCGCCAGCAGCCGCATGCTAGGGGATACGCAGTATTTT
few TRBJ2-3 - TRBV20-1 CSAPVGGRKADTQYF TGCAGTGCTCCCGTGGGGGGGCGTAAGGCAGATACGCAGTATTTT
many TRBJ2-7 - TRBV4-1 CASSQVGETETYEQYF TGCGCCAGCAGCCAAGTGGGTGAGACAGAGACCTACGAGCAGTACTTC
- TRBJ2-1 TRBD2 TRBV2 CASSWTSGRTVEQFF TGTGCCAGCAGTTGGACTAGCGGGAGGACGGTCGAGCAGTTCTTC
- TRBJ2-1 - TRBV5-1 CASSSSSQGIDEQFF TGCGCCAGCAGTTCAAGCTCTCAGGGTATAGATGAGCAGTTCTTC
many TRBJ2-7 - TRBV5-6 CASSRRDTHEQYF TGTGCCAGCAGCCGCCGGGACACCCACGAGCAGTACTTC
many TRBJ2-7 TRBD2 TRBV20-1 CSARVWTSGFAYEQYF TGCAGTGCTAGAGTTTGGACTAGCGGGTTTGCCTACGAGCAGTACTTC
- TRBJ2-1 TRBD2 TRBV20-1 CSARYLAGHNEQFF TGCAGTGCTAGGTACCTAGCGGGGCACAATGAGCAGTTCTTC
few TRBJ2-1 TRBD2 TRBV7-2 CASSIRLAGGRNEQFF TGTGCCAGCAGCATTCGACTAGCGGGGGGGCGGAATGAGCAGTTCTTC
- TRBJ2-1 TRBD2 TRBV6-2/TRBV6-3 CASSYSGTSDDNEQFF TGTGCCAGCAGTTACTCCGGGACTAGCGATGACAATGAGCAGTTCTTC
once TRBJ2-1 TRBD2 TRBV20-1 CSANLAGGYQETQFF TGCAGTGCTAATCTAGCGGGTGGATACCAAGAGACCCAGTTCTTC
- TRBJ1-1 TRBD1 TRBV13 CASSSIRDRGGWAEAFF TGTGCCAGCAGCTCCATCCGGGACAGGGGAGGGTGGGCTGAAGCTTTCTTT
- TRBJ1-2 TRBD1 TRBV20-1 CSARTGGWYGNTF TGCAGTGCTAGAACAGGGGGATGGTATGGCAACACCTTC
- TRBJ2-1 - TRBV10-3 CAISPTGAGINEQFF TGTGCCATCAGCCCCACGGGTGCGGGCATCAATGAGCAGTTCTTC
few TRBJ2-1 - TRBV18 CASSPSRGSSYNEQFF TGTGCCAGCTCACCATCTCGGGGAAGCTCCTACAATGAGCAGTTCTTC
- TRBJ1-4 TRBD1 TRBV27 CASSFPGQGSDNEKLFF TGTGCCAGCAGTTTTCCGGGACAGGGTAGTGATAATGAAAAACTGTTTTTT
- TRBJ2-7 TRBD2 TRBV7-9 CASSPDGTSGDYNEQYF TGTGCCAGCAGCCCGGACGGGACTAGCGGAGACTACAATGAGCAGTACTTC
- TRBJ2-3 TRBD2 TRBV6-5 CASSYRRTSGNSGKGTDTQYF TGTGCCAGCAGTTACCGTCGGACTAGCGGGAACTCAGGGAAGGGCACAGATACGCAGTATTTT
few TRBJ1-5 TRBD1 TRBV6-2/TRBV6-3 CASRDRAPQPQHF TGTGCCAGCCGGGACAGGGCCCCCCAGCCCCAGCATTTT
many TRBJ2-1 - TRBV20-1 CSARVLRRERDSYNEQFF TGCAGTGCTAGAGTGTTAAGGCGGGAACGTGACTCCTACAATGAGCAGTTCTTC
- TRBJ1-1 - TRBV15 CATSIVRTAPNTEAFF TGTGCCACCAGCATTGTCAGGACAGCACCGAACACTGAAGCTTTCTTT
many TRBJ2-1 - TRBV5-1 CASSLGGGSYNEQFF TGTGCCAGCAGCTTAGGGGGGGGCTCCTACAATGAGCAGTTCTTC
few TRBJ2-1 - TRBV9 CSSSPGVNEQFF TGTTCCAGCAGCCCCGGGGTCAATGAGCAGTTCTTC
few TRBJ2-3 - TRBV5-1 CASSEVAGTDTQYF TGCGCCAGCAGCGAGGTAGCGGGCACAGATACGCAGTATTTT
few TRBJ1-2 - TRBV9 CASRTQSYGYTF TGTGCCAGCAGAACACAAAGCTATGGCTACACCTTC
- TRBJ2-7 - TRBV12-3/TRBV12-4 CASSKKGTYYNEQYF TGTGCCAGCAGTAAAAAAGGGACATACTACAATGAGCAGTACTTC
- TRBJ1-2 - TRBV29-1 CSARGGDEDPYGYTF TGCAGCGCCCGCGGGGGGGATGAGGATCCCTATGGCTACACCTTC
few TRBJ2-5 TRBD2 TRBV27 CASSQTSGGGYQYF TGTGCCAGCAGTCAAACTAGCGGGGGAGGATACCAGTACTTC
- TRBJ2-5 TRBD1 TRBV2 CASTWGQGSETQYF TGTGCCAGCACATGGGGACAGGGGTCTGAGACCCAGTACTTC
many TRBJ2-5 - TRBV9 CASSVEAGAEETQYF TGTGCCAGCAGCGTAGAAGCCGGCGCAGAAGAGACCCAGTACTTC
- TRBJ1-1 - TRBV6-6 CASSSPYNTEAFF TGTGCCAGCAGTTCTCCATACAACACTGAAGCTTTCTTT
many TRBJ1-2 TRBD1 TRBV29-1 CSLGQGEGYTF TGCAGCCTAGGACAGGGGGAGGGCTACACCTTC
many TRBJ2-7 - TRBV10-3 CATASGNYEQYF TGTGCCACCGCATCGGGTAACTACGAGCAGTACTTC
- TRBJ2-7 - TRBV3-1 CASEGTQYEQYF TGTGCCAGCGAGGGCACCCAGTACGAGCAGTACTTC
- TRBJ2-2 - TRBV3-1 CASSRSEVSGELFF TGTGCCAGCAGCCGATCTGAGGTTTCCGGGGAGCTGTTTTTT
many TRBJ1-2 TRBD1 TRBV5-1 CASSGTVIDGYTF TGCGCCAGCAGCGGGACAGTAATCGACGGCTACACCTTC
few TRBJ2-1 TRBD1 TRBV20-1 CSARGTDSYNEQFF TGCAGTGCTCGTGGGACAGACTCCTACAATGAGCAGTTCTTC
- TRBJ1-2 - TRBV10-3 CAISELTGPYGYTF TGCGCCATCAGTGAGTTGACAGGTCCCTATGGCTACACCTTC
- TRBJ2-2 TRBD2 TRBV4-3 CASSQRLAGGPTRELFF TGCGCCAGCAGCCAGAGACTAGCGGGAGGGCCCACCAGGGAGCTGTTTTTT
- TRBJ1-5 - TRBV20-1 CSAPPPGALGNQPQHF TGCAGTGCACCGCCCCCGGGGGCGCTGGGCAATCAGCCCCAGCATTTT